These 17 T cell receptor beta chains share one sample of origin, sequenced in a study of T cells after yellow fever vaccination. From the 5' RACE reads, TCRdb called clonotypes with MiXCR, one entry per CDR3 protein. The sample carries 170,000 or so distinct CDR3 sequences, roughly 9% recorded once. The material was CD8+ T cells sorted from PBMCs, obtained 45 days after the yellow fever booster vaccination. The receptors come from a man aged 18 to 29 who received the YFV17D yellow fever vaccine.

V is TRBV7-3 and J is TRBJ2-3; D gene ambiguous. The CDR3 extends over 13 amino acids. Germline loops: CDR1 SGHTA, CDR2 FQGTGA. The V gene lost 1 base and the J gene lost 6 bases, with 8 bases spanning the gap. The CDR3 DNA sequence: TGTGCCAGCAGCTTAAAAGGTTGGGATACGCAGTATTTT. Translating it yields CASSLKGWDTQYF.

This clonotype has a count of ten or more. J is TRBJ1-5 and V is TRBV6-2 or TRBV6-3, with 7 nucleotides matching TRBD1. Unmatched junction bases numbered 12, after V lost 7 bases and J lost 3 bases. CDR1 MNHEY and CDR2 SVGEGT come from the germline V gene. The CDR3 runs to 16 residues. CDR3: CASTSPQDRTNQPQHF. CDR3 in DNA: TGTGCCAGCACCTCACCTCAGGACAGGACCAATCAGCCCCAGCATTTT.

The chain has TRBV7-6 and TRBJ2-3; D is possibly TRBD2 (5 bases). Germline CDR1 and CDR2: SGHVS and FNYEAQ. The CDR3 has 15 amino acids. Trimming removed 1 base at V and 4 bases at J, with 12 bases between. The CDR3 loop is CASSLVPGGADTQYF. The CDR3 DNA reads TGTGCCAGCAGCTTAGTCCCCGGAGGAGCAGATACGCAGTATTTT.

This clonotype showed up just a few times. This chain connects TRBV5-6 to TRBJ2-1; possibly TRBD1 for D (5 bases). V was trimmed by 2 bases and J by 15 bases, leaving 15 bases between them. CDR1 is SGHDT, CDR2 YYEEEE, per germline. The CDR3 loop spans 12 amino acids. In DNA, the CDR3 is TGTGCCAGCAGCTTCGGGCAGGGCGGTGGGTTCTTC. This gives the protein CASSFGQGGGFF.

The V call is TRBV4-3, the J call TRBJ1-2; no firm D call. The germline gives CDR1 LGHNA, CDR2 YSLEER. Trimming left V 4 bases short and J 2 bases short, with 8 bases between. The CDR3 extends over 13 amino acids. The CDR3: CASSLSDNYGYTF. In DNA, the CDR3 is TGCGCCAGCAGCCTCTCGGACAACTATGGCTACACCTTC.

In DNA form, the CDR3 reads TGCGCCAGCCACCTCCGCCCGACCTACAGCTCCTACGAGCAGTACTTC. It is translated as CASHLRPTYSSYEQYF. The chain joins TRBV5-1 to TRBJ2-7; no definite D call. CDR3 length equals 16 residues. With 7 bases removed from V and 0 bases from J, the gap between germline ends came to 20 bases. Germline CDR1 reads SGHRS; CDR2 reads YFSETQ.

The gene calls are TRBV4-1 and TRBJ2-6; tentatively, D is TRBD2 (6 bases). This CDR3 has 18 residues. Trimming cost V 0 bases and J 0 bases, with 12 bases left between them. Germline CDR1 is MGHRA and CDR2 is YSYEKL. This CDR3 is CASSQEGGGNSGANVLTF. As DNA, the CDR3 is TGCGCCAGCAGCCAAGAGGGAGGAGGTAACTCTGGGGCCAACGTCCTGACTTTC.

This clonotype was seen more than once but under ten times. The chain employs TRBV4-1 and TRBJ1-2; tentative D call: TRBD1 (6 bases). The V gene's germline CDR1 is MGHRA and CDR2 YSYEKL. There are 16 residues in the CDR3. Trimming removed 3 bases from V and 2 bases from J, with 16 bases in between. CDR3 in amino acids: CASSQDNREVNYGYTF. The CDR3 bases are TGCGCCAGCAGCCAGGATAACAGGGAGGTGAACTATGGCTACACCTTC.

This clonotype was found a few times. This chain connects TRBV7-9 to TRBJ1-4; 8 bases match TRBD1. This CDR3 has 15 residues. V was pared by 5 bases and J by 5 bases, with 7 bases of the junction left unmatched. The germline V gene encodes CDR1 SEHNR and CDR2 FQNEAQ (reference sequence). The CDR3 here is CASSPGTGTNEKLFF. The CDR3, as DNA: TGTGCCAGCAGCCCGGGGACAGGAACAAATGAAAAACTGTTTTTT.

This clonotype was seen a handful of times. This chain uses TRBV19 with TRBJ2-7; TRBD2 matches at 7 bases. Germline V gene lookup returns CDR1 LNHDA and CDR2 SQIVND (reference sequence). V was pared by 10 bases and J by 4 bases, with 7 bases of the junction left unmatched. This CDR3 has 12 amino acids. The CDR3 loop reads CATGPGRYEQYF. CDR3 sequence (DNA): TGTGCCACGGGACCCGGGAGGTACGAGCAGTACTTC.

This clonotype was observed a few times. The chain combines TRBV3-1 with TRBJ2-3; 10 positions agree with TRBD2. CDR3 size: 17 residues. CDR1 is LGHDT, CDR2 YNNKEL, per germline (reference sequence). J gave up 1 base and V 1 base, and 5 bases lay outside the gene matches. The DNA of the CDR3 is TGTGCCAGCAGCCAAGGGCGTAGCGGGGGGCGCACAGATACGCAGTATTTT. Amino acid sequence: CASSQGRSGGRTDTQYF.

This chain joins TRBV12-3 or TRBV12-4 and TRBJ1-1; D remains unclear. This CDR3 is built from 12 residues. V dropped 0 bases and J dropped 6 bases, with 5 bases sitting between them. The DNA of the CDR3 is TGTGCCAGCAGTTTAGCCGGCGCTGAAGCTTTCTTT. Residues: CASSLAGAEAFF.

The CDR3 spells CASSLMGGAEAFF. As DNA, the CDR3 is TGTGCCAGCAGCTTAATGGGAGGGGCTGAAGCTTTCTTT. The chain combines TRBV7-2 with TRBJ1-1; a possible D gene is TRBD1 (5 bases). The CDR3 has 13 amino acids. Per the germline V gene, CDR1 is SGHTA and CDR2 is FQGNSA. Deletions cut 2 bases from V and 6 bases from J, with 10 bases between.

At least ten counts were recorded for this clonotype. The CDR3 sequence is CAISDTTRRGTEAFF. The DNA for the CDR3 is TGTGCCATCAGTGATACGACACGGCGGGGCACTGAAGCTTTCTTT. The gene calls are TRBV10-3 and TRBJ1-1; D is undetermined. From germline, CDR1 is ENHRY and CDR2 SYGVKD. There are 15 residues in the CDR3. V was cut by 3 bases and J by 4 bases, with 15 bases left in between.

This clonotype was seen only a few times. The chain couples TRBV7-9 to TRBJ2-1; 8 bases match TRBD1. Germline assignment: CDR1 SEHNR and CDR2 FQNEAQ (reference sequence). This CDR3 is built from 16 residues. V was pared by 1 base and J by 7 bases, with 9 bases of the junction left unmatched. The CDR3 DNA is TGTGCCAGCAGCTTAGTTCCCCAGGGGGCGGCTAATGAGCAGTTCTTC. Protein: CASSLVPQGAANEQFF.

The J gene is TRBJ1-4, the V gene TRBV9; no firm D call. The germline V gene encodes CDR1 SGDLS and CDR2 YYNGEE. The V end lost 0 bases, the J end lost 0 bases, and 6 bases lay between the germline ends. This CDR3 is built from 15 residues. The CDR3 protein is CASSVGGSTNEKLFF. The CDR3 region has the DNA TGTGCCAGCAGCGTAGGGGGATCAACTAATGAAAAACTGTTTTTT.

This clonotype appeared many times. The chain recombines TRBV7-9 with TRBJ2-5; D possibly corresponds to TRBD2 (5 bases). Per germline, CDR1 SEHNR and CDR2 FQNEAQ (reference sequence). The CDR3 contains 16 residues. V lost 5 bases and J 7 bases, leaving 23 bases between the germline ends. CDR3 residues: CASSPSGLYLRGTQYF. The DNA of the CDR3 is TGTGCCAGCAGCCCATCTGGACTGTACCTCCGGGGGACCCAGTACTTC.